These T cell receptor beta chains were read from a single sample in a study of T-cell reconstitution after alpha-beta-depleted transplantation in children. MiXCR, applied by TCRdb to the PCR reads, yields one record per CDR3 protein. The sample yields about 300,000 distinct CDR3 sequences, around 10% seen once. The sample was PBMCs, taken before TCRalphabeta/CD19-depleted stem cell transplant. The receptors stem from a boy in the first two years of life with acute myeloid leukemia, due to receive a stem cell transplant. CDR3s leave out the opening cysteine and the closing phenylalanine or tryptophan. Each record gives: CDR3 protein, V gene, J gene.

CDR3aa: ASSLPDGHGYT; v_gene: TRBV5-1; j_gene: TRBJ1-2
CDR3aa: ASSFVRGTSDTDTQY; v_gene: TRBV7-2; j_gene: TRBJ2-3
CDR3aa: ASSQEASISYEQY; v_gene: TRBV4-1; j_gene: TRBJ2-7
CDR3aa: ASSLGVLNTGELF; v_gene: TRBV11-2; j_gene: TRBJ2-2
CDR3aa: SARDGGEAEAF; v_gene: TRBV20-1; j_gene: TRBJ1-1
CDR3aa: SVLRGTEAF; v_gene: TRBV29-1; j_gene: TRBJ1-1
CDR3aa: ASSESGQGVQPQH; v_gene: TRBV9; j_gene: TRBJ1-5
CDR3aa: ASSPLDRGGEQY; v_gene: TRBV4-3; j_gene: TRBJ2-7
CDR3aa: ASSFGEGYEQY; v_gene: TRBV7-9; j_gene: TRBJ2-7
CDR3aa: ASSPRGWAYNEQF; v_gene: TRBV7-2; j_gene: TRBJ2-1
CDR3aa: ASSLQGPSTDTQY; v_gene: TRBV6-5; j_gene: TRBJ2-3
CDR3aa: ASSIRTGDTEAF; v_gene: TRBV7-9; j_gene: TRBJ1-1
CDR3aa: CARRRNTSYNEQF; v_gene: TRBV20-1; j_gene: TRBJ2-1
CDR3aa: ASSLQGQSSGANVLT; v_gene: TRBV7-3; j_gene: TRBJ2-6
CDR3aa: SASPNPGLQETQY; v_gene: TRBV20-1; j_gene: TRBJ2-5
CDR3aa: ASSRPGLAGARGEQY; v_gene: TRBV9; j_gene: TRBJ2-7
CDR3aa: ASSPAVRGLSYEQY; v_gene: TRBV27; j_gene: TRBJ2-7
CDR3aa: ASSLASKGGLETQY; v_gene: TRBV5-4; j_gene: TRBJ2-5
CDR3aa: ASGYREFGYT; v_gene: TRBV28; j_gene: TRBJ1-2
CDR3aa: ASSFFGPTREGPGANVLT; v_gene: TRBV4-3; j_gene: TRBJ2-6
CDR3aa: ARGPGQHQETQY; v_gene: TRBV27; j_gene: TRBJ2-5